The rows below give T cell receptor beta chains drawn from one sample of a study of regulatory T cells in long-lasting Graves disease. TCRdb processed the multiplex PCR reads anew with MiXCR; each CDR3 protein has one entry. Of 300,000 to 400,000 distinct CDR3 sequences in the sample, approximately 15% were seen once. Another study also made use of these data, one on T cells in Graves' hyperthyroidism and ophthalmopathy.

Sequencing used peripheral blood mononuclear cells (PBMCs), obtained at new diagnosis, from a patient treated with antithyroid drugs. All receptors come from a man aged 35 to 55 with Graves disease. Each CDR3 is given with its conserved first and last residue. A D gene is named only where the DNA matches it firmly. Rows may omit the clone size; those that give it use once, few, many or a size class.

size	D	V	J	CDR3	DNA
few	NA	TRBV29-1	TRBJ2-1	CSVVENANEQFF	TGCAGCGTTGTGGAGAATGCCAATGAGCAGTTCTTC
few	TRBD2	TRBV7-9	TRBJ2-3	CASSFSGGSSGDTQYF	TGTGCCAGCAGCTTCTCCGGGGGGTCCTCCGGGGATACGCAGTATTTT
many	TRBD2	TRBV7-3	TRBJ2-1	CASSLKLATDNEQFF	TGTGCCAGCAGCTTAAAACTAGCGACCGACAATGAGCAGTTCTTC
many	NA	TRBV5-1	TRBJ2-7	CASSLIRASYEQYF	TGCGCCAGCAGCTTGATCAGGGCTTCCTACGAGCAGTACTTC
many	NA	TRBV24-1	TRBJ2-2	CATSDFRDTGELFF	TGTGCCACCAGTGATTTCAGGGACACCGGGGAGCTGTTTTTT
NA	NA	TRBV9	TRBJ1-6	CASGWETNSPLHF	TGTGCCAGCGGTTGGGAGACTAATTCACCCCTCCACTTT
many	NA	TRBV7-2	TRBJ2-5	CASSGDAVGAQYF	TGTGCCAGCAGCGGGGACGCCGTGGGGGCCCAGTACTTC
many	NA	TRBV2	TRBJ2-3	CASSDSGDSTDTQYF	TGTGCCAGCAGTGATTCCGGAGACAGCACAGATACGCAGTATTTT
few	TRBD2	TRBV6-2/TRBV6-3	TRBJ2-1	CASTQRLAGVGNEQFF	TGTGCCAGCACCCAGAGACTAGCGGGGGTGGGGAATGAGCAGTTCTTC
NA	TRBD1	TRBV10-3	TRBJ1-2	CAISDLTGDYGYTF	TGTGCCATCAGCGACCTGACAGGGGACTATGGCTACACCTTC
NA	TRBD2	TRBV20-1	TRBJ2-3	CSANGLAGLTDTQYF	TGCAGTGCCAACGGACTAGCGGGGCTCACAGATACGCAGTATTTT
NA	NA	TRBV12-3/TRBV12-4	TRBJ1-2	CASSSSFGGYTF	TGTGCCAGCAGTTCAAGTTTTGGTGGCTACACCTTC
many	NA	TRBV30	TRBJ1-1	CAWSARGAMNTEAFF	TGTGCCTGGAGTGCTCGGGGGGCCATGAACACTGAAGCTTTCTTT
many	NA	TRBV6-5	TRBJ2-5	CASRYSAGETQYF	TGTGCCAGCAGGTACTCGGCCGGGGAGACCCAGTACTTC
many	NA	TRBV7-2	TRBJ2-6	CASSQWGAGEGANVLTF	TGTGCCAGCAGTCAGTGGGGGGCGGGGGAAGGGGCCAACGTCCTGACTTTC
many	NA	TRBV18	TRBJ2-2	CASSLVSSGELFF	TGTGCCAGCAGCTTAGTTTCTTCCGGGGAGCTGTTTTTT
NA	NA	TRBV5-1	TRBJ2-1	CASSSGAGAVYYNEQFF	TGCGCCAGCAGCTCCGGGGCAGGGGCTGTTTACTACAATGAGCAGTTCTTC
many	NA	TRBV5-1	TRBJ2-7	CASSEGSPRNPYEQYF	TGCGCCAGCAGCGAGGGCTCCCCAAGAAACCCCTACGAGCAGTACTTC
many	TRBD1	TRBV28	TRBJ1-5	CASSPVAGTGVDQPQHF	TGTGCCAGCAGCCCAGTGGCTGGGACAGGGGTCGATCAGCCCCAGCATTTT
many	TRBD1	TRBV3-1	TRBJ2-7	CASSQGTGGYEQYF	TGTGCCAGCAGCCAAGGGACAGGGGGCTACGAGCAGTACTTC
NA	NA	TRBV30	TRBJ2-2	CAWSVDITGELFF	TGTGCCTGGAGTGTAGACATCACCGGGGAGCTGTTTTTT
few	NA	TRBV6-2/TRBV6-3	TRBJ1-6	CASSYPPVHRDSPLHF	TGTGCCAGCAGTTACCCTCCCGTCCATCGGGATTCACCCCTCCACTTT
few	NA	TRBV7-9	TRBJ2-5	CASSPGATQETQYF	TGTGCCAGCAGCCCCGGGGCTACCCAAGAGACCCAGTACTTC
NA	NA	TRBV4-3	TRBJ2-3	CASSQDSTARGTDTQYF	TGCGCCAGCAGCCAAGATTCGACAGCCCGCGGCACAGATACGCAGTATTTT
few	TRBD1	TRBV5-1	TRBJ2-5	CASSSQGSLETQYF	TGCGCCAGCAGCTCACAGGGGAGTCTAGAGACCCAGTACTTC
many	NA	TRBV7-2	TRBJ2-7	CASSWGTPTYEQYF	TGTGCCAGCAGCTGGGGGACACCGACCTACGAGCAGTACTTC
many	NA	TRBV27	TRBJ2-1	CASSPLGKNNEQFF	TGTGCCAGCAGTCCCTTAGGGAAAAACAATGAGCAGTTCTTC